What follows are 21 T cell receptor beta chains derived from one specimen sequenced in a study of blood T cell repertoires in COVID-19 (TCRdb year 2020). The library came from the immunoSEQ multiplex PCR assay. TCRdb took over this immuneACCESS table, retaining in-frame rearrangements with V and J assigned. Such tables are incomplete; in checked studies, under half of the missing clones stem from an unresolved V gene, and the remainder is unexplained. The table for this sample lists nearly 70,000 clones; 90% to 95% of them were counted only once. The top ten clonotypes cover around 7.3% of the sample. The sequenced sample was peripheral blood. These receptors were collected from a man aged 35-49 years with COVID-19, enrolled during active disease.

The chain is built from TRBV5-6 and TRBJ2-1; the match to TRBD2 covers 7 bases. The junction had 11 bases not matched to a gene; V was cut back by 4 bases and J by 4 bases. The CDR3 has 16 residues. Germline CDR1 and CDR2: SGHDT and YYEEEE. The CDR3 DNA is TGTGCCAGCAGCCTGACCGGGACTAAAACATACAATGAGCAGTTCTTC. This gives the protein CASSLTGTKTYNEQFF.

This clone was observed a handful of times. This chain connects TRBV6-5 to TRBJ2-7; 7 positions agree with TRBD2. CDR3 length: 15 residues. With V trimmed by 0 bases and J by 2 bases, 4 bases remained unmatched. Germline lookup yields CDR1 MNHEY and CDR2 SVGAGI. The CDR3 protein is CASSYSTSSPYEQYF. CDR3 DNA sequence: TGTGCCAGCAGTTACTCGACTAGCAGCCCCTACGAGCAGTACTTC.

The count of this clone is one. The chain couples TRBV9 to TRBJ1-6, with 7 bases identical to TRBD1. From germline, CDR1 is SGDLS and CDR2 YYNGEE. Germline trimming cut 0 bases from V and 8 bases from J; bases unmatched to any gene: 2. This CDR3 contains 14 residues. CDR3 DNA sequence: TGTGCCAGCAGCGTAGGACAGGGTTATTCACCCCTCCACTTT. It codes for CASSVGQGYSPLHF.

The V and J genes are TRBV25-1 and TRBJ1-3, with TRBD1 as a possible D gene (5 bases). Trimming took off 2 bases at V and 2 bases at J, with 13 bases between the two ends. Germline CDR1 reads MGHDK; CDR2 reads SYGVNS. CDR3 length: 16 amino acids. CDR3 sequence: CASSETRTSTGNTIYF. CDR3 bases: TGTGCCAGCAGTGAAACCCGGACATCTACTGGAAACACCATATATTTT.

This clone was seen only a few times. CDR3 amino acids: CSAGRGYEQYF. The CDR3 DNA sequence: TGCAGCGCCGGGAGGGGCTACGAGCAGTACTTC. The chain has TRBV29-1 and TRBJ2-7; 8 bases fit TRBD2. After removal of 7 bases from V and 3 bases from J, the junction contained 2 bases not matched to a gene. The germline V gene has CDR1 SQVTM and CDR2 ANQGSEA. The CDR3 loop spans 11 amino acids.

The rearrangement uses TRBV28 and TRBJ2-7; tentatively, D is TRBD2 (6 bases). The CDR3 length is 14 residues. V was trimmed by 10 bases and J by 7 bases, leaving 23 bases between them. Germline V CDR1 and CDR2: MDHEN, SYDVKM. The CDR3 DNA is TGTGCCACAACTAGGCGGGGCTACTACGAGGAGCAGTACTTC. Protein sequence: CATTRRGYYEEQYF.

The J gene is TRBJ2-3, the V gene TRBV6-5; unclear D gene. Germline-derived CDR1 and CDR2 are MNHEY and SVGAGI. The V and J ends lost 7 bases and 1 base respectively, with 12 bases between them. The CDR3 spans 14 residues. The CDR3 DNA follows: TGTGCCAGCAAACCGCGAGCCCGCACAGATACGCAGTATTTT. Its protein is CASKPRARTDTQYF.

The chain is built from TRBV29-1 and TRBJ1-5; D may be TRBD1 (6 bases). Germline CDR1 and CDR2: SQVTM and ANQGSEA. The V gene lost 4 bases and the J gene lost 2 bases, with 9 bases spanning the gap. CDR3 length: 13 residues. The CDR3 DNA reads as TGCAGCGTTGTACAGGGAGGCAATCAGCCCCAGCATTTT. It specifies CSVVQGGNQPQHF.

This chain uses TRBV5-1 with TRBJ1-2; 9 bases agree with TRBD1. The germline gives CDR1 SGHRS, CDR2 YFSETQ. Germline trimming cut 4 bases from V and 0 bases from J; bases unmatched to any gene: 4. The length of the CDR3 is 15 residues. The CDR3 loop is CASSLRDRANYGYTF. As DNA, the CDR3 is TGCGCCAGCAGCCTCCGGGACAGGGCTAACTATGGCTACACCTTC.

The chain is built from TRBV2 and TRBJ2-5; tentative D call: TRBD2 (6 bases). CDR3 length: 13 residues. The germline V and J ends were trimmed by 3 bases and 5 bases, with 10 bases remaining between them. CDR1 SNHLY and CDR2 FYNNEI come from the germline V gene. The CDR3 here is CASSDREAETQYF. The CDR3, as DNA: TGTGCCAGCAGTGATAGGGAGGCGGAGACCCAGTACTTC.

V gene TRBV18 combines with J gene TRBJ1-2; TRBD1 agrees at 7 bases. V gave up 2 bases and J gave up 2 bases; unmatched junction bases: 2. Germline CDR1 is KGHSH and CDR2 is LQKENI. The CDR3 is 14 amino acids. CDR3 sequence: CASSPKQGNYGYTF. CDR3 DNA: TGTGCCAGCTCACCAAAACAGGGGAACTATGGCTACACCTTC.

The V and J genes are TRBV2 and TRBJ2-7; 12 nucleotides agree with TRBD2. CDR1 is SNHLY, CDR2 FYNNEI, per germline. J was trimmed by 5 bases and V by 4 bases; bases with no gene match: 9. The CDR3 has 16 amino acids. This chain's CDR3 is CASSVRLAGGHNEQYF. DNA of the CDR3: TGTGCCAGCAGTGTAAGGCTAGCGGGGGGGCACAACGAGCAGTACTTC.

The gene calls are TRBV7-2 and TRBJ2-5; D unresolved. Trimming removed 1 base at V and 5 bases at J, with 11 bases between. CDR3 length: 14 amino acids. Germline CDR1 SGHTA, CDR2 FQGNSA. The CDR3 DNA follows: TGTGCCAGCAGCTTAGGGGCTATACGGGAGACCCAGTACTTC. Protein sequence: CASSLGAIRETQYF. Variable domain in full (rest from reference TRBV7-2 and TRBJ2-5): GAGVSQSPSNKVTEKGKDVELRCDPISGHTALYWYRQSLGQGLEFLIYFQGNSAPDKSGLPSDRFSAERTGGSVSTLTIQRTQQEDSAVYLCASSLGAIRETQYFGPGTRLLVL.

CDR3 nucleotide sequence: TGTGCCAGCAGTGATGACGGACAGGGAGGAGGCTACACCTTC. Encoded protein: CASSDDGQGGGYTF. The chain uses TRBV6-1 and TRBJ1-2, with 8 bases matching TRBD1. Trimming removed 3 bases from V and 8 bases from J; junction bases left unmatched: 8. The CDR3 contains 14 residues. The germline gives CDR1 MNHNS, CDR2 SASEGT.

V usage is TRBV6-5 and J usage is TRBJ2-7; weak D call: TRBD1 (5 bases). Trimming took 9 bases from V and 2 from J, leaving 17 bases between them. This CDR3 comprises 14 residues. The germline V gene encodes CDR1 MNHEY and CDR2 SVGAGI. This chain's CDR3 is CASTIRRGPYEQYF. DNA of the CDR3: TGTGCCAGTACCATAAGAAGGGGCCCCTACGAGCAGTACTTC.

CDR3 in amino acids: CASSTGQYSNQPQHF. The CDR3 DNA reads TGTGCCAGCAGCACTGGACAGTATAGCAATCAGCCCCAGCATTTT. V is TRBV5-8 and J is TRBJ1-5; a possible D gene is TRBD1 (6 bases). Germline CDR1 is SGHTS and CDR2 is YDEGEE. The CDR3 has 15 amino acids. The V and J ends lost 4 bases and 0 bases respectively, with 11 bases between them.

This sequence joins TRBV6-5 and TRBJ2-5; 11 bases match TRBD1. Germline V gene sequence: CDR1 MNHEY, CDR2 SVGAGI. The CDR3 sequence is 14 residues long. V lost 7 bases to trimming and J lost 4 bases; unmatched junction nucleotides: 5. The CDR3 region is CASKRDRGAETQYF. CDR3 bases: TGTGCCAGCAAAAGGGACAGGGGGGCAGAGACCCAGTACTTC.

This chain links TRBV30 with TRBJ1-4, with D hard to call. Germline CDR1 and CDR2: GTSNPN and SVGIG (reference sequence). The V end lost 0 bases, the J end lost 7 bases, and 9 bases lay between the germline ends. CDR3 size: 13 residues. The CDR3 DNA sequence: TGTGCCTGGAGTGTACAAGAATTTGAAAAACTGTTTTTT. Translation gives CAWSVQEFEKLFF.

V gene TRBV29-1 combines with J gene TRBJ1-5; 8 bases match TRBD1. This CDR3 is 13 amino acids long. Germline V CDR1 and CDR2: SQVTM, ANQGSEA. The junction had 7 bases not matched to a gene; V was cut back by 7 bases and J by 5 bases. CDR3 nucleotide sequence: TGCAGCGCACAGACAGGGGAGGATCAGCCCCAGCATTTT. Its protein product is CSAQTGEDQPQHF.

This chain uses TRBV28 with TRBJ1-2, with TRBD1 matching 8 bases. The CDR3 sequence is 12 residues long. Germline CDR1 is MDHEN and CDR2 is SYDVKM. V lost 6 bases to trimming and J lost 8 bases; unmatched junction nucleotides: 5. CDR3 sequence (DNA): TGTGCCAGCAGCACAGGGGGGAGCGGCTACACCTTC. Protein product: CASSTGGSGYTF.

This clone has a single count. The rearrangement joins TRBV10-3 to TRBJ2-7; possibly TRBD1 for D (6 bases). Germline lookup yields CDR1 ENHRY and CDR2 SYGVKD. V dropped 0 bases and J dropped 1 base, with 7 bases sitting between them. The CDR3 is 14 residues long. The CDR3 bases are TGTGCCATCAGTGAGTCGACAGGTTCCTACGAGCAGTACTTC. It specifies CAISESTGSYEQYF.